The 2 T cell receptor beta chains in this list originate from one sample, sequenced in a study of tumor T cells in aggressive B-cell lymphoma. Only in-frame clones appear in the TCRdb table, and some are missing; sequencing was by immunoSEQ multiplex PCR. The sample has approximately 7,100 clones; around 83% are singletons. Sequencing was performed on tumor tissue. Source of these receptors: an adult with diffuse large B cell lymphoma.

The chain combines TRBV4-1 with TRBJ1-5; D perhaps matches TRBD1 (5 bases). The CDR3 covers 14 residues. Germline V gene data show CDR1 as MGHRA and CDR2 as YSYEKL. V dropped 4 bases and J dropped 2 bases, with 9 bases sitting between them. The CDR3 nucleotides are TGCGCCAGCAGCCGCGGCAGGGGCAATCAGCCCCAGCATTTT. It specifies CASSRGRGNQPQHF.

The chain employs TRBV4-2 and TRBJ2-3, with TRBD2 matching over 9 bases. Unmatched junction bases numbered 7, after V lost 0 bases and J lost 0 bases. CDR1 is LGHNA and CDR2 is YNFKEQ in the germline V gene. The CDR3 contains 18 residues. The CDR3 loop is CASSQDSLAGISTDTQYF. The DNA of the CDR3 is TGTGCCAGCAGCCAAGATTCCCTAGCGGGGATTAGCACAGATACGCAGTATTTT.